One sample yielded the 7 T cell receptor beta chains listed below, sequenced in a study of cytomegalovirus exposure and HLA in healthy donors. 60 Vbeta and 13 Jbeta primers were used in PCR. Some clones are missing from TCRdb's copy, which holds only in-frame ones; the method was immunoSEQ multiplex PCR. This sample's clone table lists 70,000 or so clones. What was sequenced was PBMCs. The receptors were gathered from a man aged 40-55 years in good health and CMV-seronegative.

The V and J genes are TRBV6-5 and TRBJ1-4; D perhaps matches TRBD1 (5 bases). Trimming removed 0 bases from V and 3 bases from J, with 8 bases in between. Germline lookup yields CDR1 MNHEY and CDR2 SVGAGI. The CDR3 has 15 amino acids. DNA of the CDR3: TGTGCCAGCAGTTACTCCAGGGCTGCTAATGAAAAACTGTTTTTT. It yields the protein CASSYSRAANEKLFF.

To note about this clone: At one boundary the junction diverges from the germline segment, which might be a read error. The J gene is TRBJ1-5, the V gene TRBV19; the D is unclear. CDR1 and CDR2 (germline): LNHDA, SQIVND (reference sequence). The CDR3 has 12 amino acids. For the CDR3, the DNA is TGTGCCGGTAGTATATCGGGACAGCCCCAGCATTTT. Protein: CAGSISGQPQHF.

V usage is TRBV28 and J usage is TRBJ2-7; TRBD2 agrees at 7 bases. V lost 7 bases and J lost 3; bases outside the gene matches: 9. Germline V gene data show CDR1 as MDHEN and CDR2 as SYDVKM. The CDR3 covers 14 residues. CDR3 in DNA: TGTGCCAGCAAGGGGATGGGGGGGTTCTACGAGCAGTACTTC. Its protein product is CASKGMGGFYEQYF.

The rearrangement uses TRBV28 and TRBJ1-1; possible D gene TRBD1, 6 bases. V was cut by 2 bases and J by 6 bases, with 19 bases left in between. The CDR3 is 16 amino acids. Germline CDR1 is MDHEN and CDR2 is SYDVKM. The CDR3: CASSLIQGRLRAEAFF. The CDR3, as DNA: TGTGCCAGCAGTTTAATCCAGGGGCGACTAAGAGCTGAAGCTTTCTTT. Using reference TRBV28 and TRBJ1-1 for the parts outside the CDR3, the full variable domain is DVKVTQSSRYLVKRTGEKVFLECVQDMDHENMFWYRQDPGLGLRLIYFSYDVKMKEKGDIPEGYSVSREKKERFSLILESASTNQTSMYLCASSLIQGRLRAEAFFGQGTRLTVV.

The chain links TRBV6-6 to TRBJ2-3, with D possibly TRBD1 on 6 matching bases. The V gene's germline CDR1 is MNHNY and CDR2 SVGAGI (reference sequence). Trimming removed 6 bases from V and 4 bases from J, with 17 bases in between. The CDR3 loop spans 15 amino acids. The CDR3 protein is CASSPLEGDPDTQYF. The CDR3 coding sequence is TGTGCCAGCAGCCCTCTTGAGGGGGACCCAGATACGCAGTATTTT.

The chain uses TRBV15 and TRBJ2-2; D is possibly TRBD2 (6 bases). The ends were cut back, 0 bases at V and 4 bases at J, with 15 bases in the middle. This CDR3 has 17 amino acids. Germline V gives CDR1 LNHNV, CDR2 YYDKDF (reference sequence). For the CDR3, the DNA is TGTGCCACCAGCAGAGATCTATTTAGCGGTACCACCGGGGAGCTGTTTTTT. Encoded protein: CATSRDLFSGTTGELFF. Full variable domain (remainder filled in from reference TRBV15 and TRBJ2-2): DAMVIQNPRYQVTQFGKPVTLSCSQTLNHNVMYWYQQKSSQAPKLLFHYYDKDFNNEADTPDNFQSRRPNTSFCFLDIRSPGLGDTAMYLCATSRDLFSGTTGELFFGEGSRLTVL.

The V and J genes are TRBV23-1 and TRBJ1-5, with a weak D call TRBD1 (6 bases). TRBV23-1 is an open reading frame, and its role is uncertain. Trimming removed 2 bases at V and 2 bases at J, with 16 bases between. CDR3 length: 17 residues. CDR3 in DNA: TGCGCCAGCAGTCAAGACAGGTCCCACAGGGGCAATCAGCCCCAGCATTTT. This translates into CASSQDRSHRGNQPQHF.